Shown below are 19 T cell receptor beta chains from a single sample sequenced in a study of shared clonotypes between healthy human individuals. Assay: immunoSEQ multiplex PCR; the TCRdb copy retains only in-frame clones and omits some. The table has over a million clones, approximately 97% seen once. Sequencing was performed on naive CD4+ T cells sorted from blood. The subset denotes: CD45RA+ positively selected. These receptors were collected from a man aged 30 to 45 in good health.

The rearrangement joins TRBV28 to TRBJ1-2, with D possibly being TRBD1 (5 bases). Germline V CDR1 and CDR2: MDHEN, SYDVKM. The ends were cut back, 2 bases at V and 3 bases at J, with 19 bases in the middle. The CDR3 loop spans 17 amino acids. The CDR3 spells CASSLLPGPPGYYGYTF. The CDR3 DNA reads TGTGCCAGCAGTTTACTCCCGGGACCCCCAGGGTACTATGGCTACACCTTC.

CDR3 DNA sequence: TGTGCCAGCAAAGATACACCGCCTGATACGCAGTATTTT. This gives the protein CASKDTPPDTQYF. The rearrangement joins TRBV28 to TRBJ2-3; no reliable D call. The CDR3 extends over 13 amino acids. Trimming left V 7 bases short and J 6 bases short, with 14 bases between. CDR1 MDHEN and CDR2 SYDVKM come from the germline V gene.

The chain carries TRBV19 and TRBJ2-5; 10 bases are shared with TRBD2. V dropped 4 bases and J dropped 2; count of bases not matched to a gene: 4. Germline V gene data show CDR1 as LNHDA and CDR2 as SQIVND (reference sequence). The CDR3 sequence is 15 residues long. In DNA form, the CDR3 reads TGTGCCAGTAGTAGACTAGCGGGTTCACAAGAGACCCAGTACTTC. It translates to CASSRLAGSQETQYF.

The V call is TRBV29-1, the J call TRBJ1-4, with D uncertain. CDR1 and CDR2 (germline): SQVTM, ANQGSEA. V lost 5 bases to trimming and J lost 4 bases, with 5 bases between them. The CDR3 runs to 11 residues. CDR3 protein: CSVSNNEKLFF. CDR3 DNA sequence: TGCAGCGTTTCCAATAATGAAAAACTGTTTTTT.

The chain combines TRBV9 with TRBJ1-1, with 7 bases matching TRBD1. V was clipped by 3 bases and J by 5 bases; unmatched bases: 10. The CDR3 is made up of 15 amino acids. Germline V gene data show CDR1 as SGDLS and CDR2 as YYNGEE. The CDR3 region is CASSGHPGGGTEAFF. The DNA for the CDR3 is TGTGCCAGCAGCGGCCACCCAGGGGGGGGGACTGAAGCTTTCTTT.

This chain uses TRBV5-1 with TRBJ2-7; D gene uncertain. Trimming shortened V by 0 bases and J by 7 bases, and 14 bases separated the two germline ends. CDR1 is SGHRS, CDR2 YFSETQ, per germline. The length of the CDR3 is 14 residues. The CDR3 DNA follows: TGCGCCAGCAGCTTGGAATACACCCCGCGGGAGCAGTACTTC. Protein sequence: CASSLEYTPREQYF.

The chain links TRBV10-3 to TRBJ2-7; no definite D call. V shed 6 bases and J shed 0 bases, with 9 bases lying between them. Per germline, CDR1 ENHRY and CDR2 SYGVKD. This CDR3 is 13 amino acids long. The CDR3 DNA is TGTGCCATCAGAGACACCTACTCCTACGAGCAGTACTTC. This sequence encodes CAIRDTYSYEQYF.

This clone occurred once. CDR3 DNA: TGTGCCAGCAGTGTCAGGGTAACCGGGGCCAACGTCCTGACTTTC. This encodes CASSVRVTGANVLTF. The rearrangement joins TRBV28 to TRBJ2-6; D possibly corresponds to TRBD1 (5 bases). The CDR3 length is 15 residues. Trimming stripped 5 bases from V and 4 bases from J, with 12 bases between. The V gene's germline CDR1 is MDHEN and CDR2 SYDVKM.

This chain links TRBV9 with TRBJ2-3; TRBD2 matches at 10 bases. Germline V gene sequence: CDR1 SGDLS, CDR2 YYNGEE. V lost 0 bases and J lost 5; bases outside the gene matches: 3. The CDR3 is 15 amino acids. The DNA for the CDR3 is TGTGCCAGCAGCGTAGTCCTAGCGGGAGAAGATACGCAGTATTTT. This codes for CASSVVLAGEDTQYF.

The genes are TRBV6-1 and TRBJ2-4; D is ambiguous. The V gene lost 1 base and the J gene lost 0 bases, with 13 bases spanning the gap. Germline V lookup: CDR1 MNHNS, CDR2 SASEGT. The CDR3 is 17 residues long. The CDR3 reads CASSEGAGRIAKNIQYF. The CDR3 DNA reads TGTGCCAGCAGTGAAGGAGCAGGAAGAATAGCCAAAAACATTCAGTACTTC.

The rearrangement uses TRBV4-1 and TRBJ1-3, with 7 bases lining up with TRBD1. In germline, CDR1 is MGHRA, CDR2 YSYEKL. J lost 3 bases, V lost 0 bases, and 2 bases had no gene match. The CDR3 extends over 15 amino acids. The CDR3 sequence: CASSQDDRVGNTIYF. The CDR3 nucleotides are TGCGCCAGCAGCCAAGACGACAGGGTTGGAAACACCATATATTTT.

This clone was recorded only once. This chain links TRBV14 with TRBJ2-1; no reliable D call. This CDR3 region has 12 residues. Germline lookup yields CDR1 SGHDN and CDR2 FVKESK. Deletions cut 0 bases from V and 10 bases from J, with 7 bases between. The CDR3 region is CASSQDFGEQFF. The CDR3 nucleotides read TGTGCCAGCAGCCAAGATTTTGGAGAGCAGTTCTTC. Using reference TRBV14 and TRBJ2-1 for the parts outside the CDR3, the full variable domain is EAGVTQFPSHSVIEKGQTVTLRCDPISGHDNLYWYRRVMGKEIKFLLHFVKESKQDESGMPNNRFLAERTGGTYSTLKVQPAELEDSGVYFCASSQDFGEQFFGPGTRLTVL.

The chain is built from TRBV11-2 and TRBJ2-7; 7 bases line up with TRBD1. Germline CDR1 reads SGHAT; CDR2 reads FQNNGV. After removal of 5 bases from V and 5 bases from J, the junction contained 9 bases not matched to a gene. The length of the CDR3 is 14 residues. The CDR3 DNA follows: TGTGCCAGCAGCGTAGCCGGGACAGCCCACGAGCAGTACTTC. This gives the protein CASSVAGTAHEQYF.

The chain links TRBV19 to TRBJ2-1; 8 bases agree with TRBD2. Losses at the gene ends were 4 bases for V and 7 bases for J; bases not matched to a gene: 12. The CDR3 is 16 residues long. The V gene's germline CDR1 is LNHDA and CDR2 SQIVND (reference sequence). CDR3 sequence reads: CASSTGKVAGWNEQFF. Written as DNA, the CDR3 is TGTGCCAGTAGTACGGGGAAGGTAGCGGGGTGGAATGAGCAGTTCTTC.

As regards this clone: One end of the junction does not line up with germline, which may come from a read error. V and J are TRBV7-7 and TRBJ2-2; the D is unclear. This CDR3 is 14 amino acids long. Germline V gives CDR1 SSHAT, CDR2 FNYEAQ (reference sequence). The CDR3 loop is CASSDADRAGELFF. The CDR3 DNA reads TGTGCTAGCAGCGACGCGGATAGGGCCGGGGAGCTGTTTTTT.

The rearrangement joins TRBV10-1 to TRBJ2-3; D is unresolved. Trimming shortened V by 8 bases and J by 5 bases, and 8 bases separated the two germline ends. The V gene's germline CDR1 is WNHNN and CDR2 SYGVQD (reference sequence). This CDR3 is 11 amino acids long. CDR3 sequence: CASGDGDTQYF. The DNA for the CDR3 is TGCGCCAGCGGAGATGGAGATACGCAGTATTTT.

The genes are TRBV5-6 and TRBJ2-3; 7 bases agree with TRBD1. The CDR3 consists of 16 residues. Unmatched junction bases numbered 13, after V lost 7 bases and J lost 2 bases. The germline CDR1 and CDR2 sequences are SGHDT and YYEEEE. CDR3 nucleotides: TGTGCCAGCTGGAATAGGGGACAGCAATTCACAGATACGCAGTATTTT. It codes for CASWNRGQQFTDTQYF.

The CDR3, as DNA: TGTGCCAGCCGACCGGGACAGGGAGGAAATCAGCCCCAGCATTTT. It is translated as CASRPGQGGNQPQHF. The chain is built from TRBV19 and TRBJ1-5; 9 nucleotides line up with TRBD1. The trim removed 9 bases at V and 4 bases at J, leaving 10 bases unmatched. The CDR3 is 15 residues long. CDR1 is LNHDA and CDR2 is SQIVND in the germline V gene (reference sequence).

This chain uses TRBV11-2 with TRBJ2-3; D is unclear. Trimming left V 5 bases short and J 1 base short, with 10 bases between. The CDR3 is made up of 14 amino acids. The germline CDR1 and CDR2 sequences are SGHAT and FQNNGV. CDR3 bases: TGTGCCAGCAGCGAATACACCCGCACAGATACGCAGTATTTT. Translated, it gives CASSEYTRTDTQYF. The entire variable domain, with the rest obtained from reference TRBV11-2 and TRBJ2-3, is as follows: EAGVAQSPRYKIIEKRQSVAFWCNPISGHATLYWYQQILGQGPKLLIQFQNNGVVDDSQLPKDRFSAERLKGVDSTLKIQPAKLEDSAVYLCASSEYTRTDTQYFGPGTRLTVL.